The clone carrying this T cell receptor beta chain was counted many times. The antigen remains unidentified. This specimen belongs to a study of T cells after yellow fever vaccination. TCR cDNA was made by 5'RACE template switching, adding a universal primer site and UMIs. TCRdb reanalysed the 5' RACE reads using MiXCR and keeps one entry per CDR3 protein. Of 29,000 or so distinct CDR3 sequences in the sample, around 4.6% were seen once. Study-level results: The secondary response was weaker, and its peak arrived faster, on day 5 versus 15.

The germline V gene has CDR1 LGHNA and CDR2 YSLEER. The V gene lost 1 base and the J gene lost 0 bases, with 10 bases spanning the gap. The CDR3 is 16 residues long. This clonotype was sampled from a man aged 25 to 40 who received the YFV17D yellow fever vaccine. Sequencing was performed on CD8+ T cells sorted from PBMCs, taken 10 days after the yellow fever booster vaccination. V and J are TRBV4-3 and TRBJ1-3; unclear D gene. The CDR3 is CASSQGYGPSGNTIYF. For the CDR3, the DNA is TGCGCCAGCAGCCAAGGGTACGGACCCTCTGGAAACACCATATATTTT.